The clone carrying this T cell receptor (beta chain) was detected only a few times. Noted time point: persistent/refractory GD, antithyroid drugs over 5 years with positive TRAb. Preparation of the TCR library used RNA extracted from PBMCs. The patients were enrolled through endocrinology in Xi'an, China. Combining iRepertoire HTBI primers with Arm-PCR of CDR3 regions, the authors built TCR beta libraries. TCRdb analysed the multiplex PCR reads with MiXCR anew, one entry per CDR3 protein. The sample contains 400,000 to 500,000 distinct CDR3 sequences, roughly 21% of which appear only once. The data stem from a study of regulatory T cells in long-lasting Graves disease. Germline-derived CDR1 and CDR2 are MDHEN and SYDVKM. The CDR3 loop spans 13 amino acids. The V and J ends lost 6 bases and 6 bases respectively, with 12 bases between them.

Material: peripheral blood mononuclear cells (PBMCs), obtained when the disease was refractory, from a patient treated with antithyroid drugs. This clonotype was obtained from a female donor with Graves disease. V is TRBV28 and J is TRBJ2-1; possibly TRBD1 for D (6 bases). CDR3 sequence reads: CASSQTGRNEQFF. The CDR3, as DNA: TGTGCCAGCAGCCAAACAGGGCGCAATGAGCAGTTCTTC.